Below, one TCR beta chain is given with its context. It has no known antigen specificity. The sample holds no much larger clone one base away, and base qualities are not on file. The data belong to a study of blood T cells in healthy people across ages (dated by TCRdb to about 2015). Context from the whole study: In model experiments, template switching captured about one uniquely barcoded TCR beta cDNA molecule for every two T cells. Age-related changes in TCR beta repertoire diversity were measured in the study by deep sequencing normalized with unique cDNA molecular identifiers. Donors were grouped into four age groups: young (average about 15 years), middle-aged (roughly 37), aged (around 60) and long-lived (approximately 75). To avoid experimental bias, donors of different ages were distributed randomly across sequencing lanes. The study analyzed two additional independent replicas of 1 million unique cDNA reads from the same blood draw for two donors, one aged 18 to 29 and one aged 80 or older.

The library was made by 5' RACE. The instrument given in TCRdb is Illumina HiSeq 2500. A second PCR of roughly 6 to 12 cycles was performed with a sample-barcoded 5' primer and a J-beta primer mix. A unique molecular identifier was introduced onto each TCR beta cDNA molecule by a template-switch 5' adaptor carrying 12 random nucleotides. At least 2.5 million CDR3-containing paired-end reads were obtained from each sample. All of the RNA was converted into first-strand cDNA using the Mint cDNA synthesis kit, with a TRBC-specific oligonucleotide serving as the primer. After uracil-DNA glycosylase treatment, a first 18-cycle PCR used universal primers M1SS and BC2_uni_R on all cDNA. Per the authors' processing: For normalization, 1 million high-quality reads were randomly selected from each sample, with every read carrying a distinct molecular identifier. Instead of being binned into consensus sequences, reads with shared molecular identifiers were discarded. CDR3 identification, clonotype clustering and error correction used MiTCR with a Q25 quality threshold and the strictest error-elimination algorithm. A nonparametric unseen species model using Euler transformation provided a lower-bound estimate of total TCR beta diversity. TCRdb cleaned the public reads at Q25 with fastp, built clones with MiXCR and kept in-frame beta chains. CDR3 protein sequences are deduplicated, and each keeps its most common genes and DNA. In this record, the V and J calls reflect TCRdb's handling and not the investigators' own analysis. This sample comprises about 830,000 distinct CDR3 sequences, under 80% of them detected only once. The ten largest account for roughly a quarter of the sample.

CDR3 length: 15 amino acids, cysteine to phenylalanine. Only the CDR3 portion is preserved as DNA: 45 bases, with reading frame beginning at the first base. Relative to germline, V is 1 base shorter and J is 6 bases shorter, with 15 bases between their ends. Via the germline V gene (reference sequence), CDR1 is MNHEY and CDR2 SMNVEV. Systemically healthy Caucasian individuals from Russia, 39 in total and aged roughly 6 to 100 years, were included as donors. Each donor gave around 9.5 milliliters of peripheral blood, collected into EDTA-treated Vacutainer tubes. Ficoll-Paque density-gradient centrifugation was used to isolate PBMCs, with at least 6.5 million obtained per sample. Total RNA was extracted from PBMCs with Trizol reagent, with at least 6 micrograms obtained per sample. For every donor, an aliquot of PBMCs went through flow cytometry to measure the percentages of naive CD45RAhigh/CD27high T cells.

General conclusions and limits of the study: Compared with the aged group, the long-lived group had more naive CD4+ T cells, fewer expanded clones and increased TCR diversity, suggesting age selection. Because profiling used bulk unsorted PBMCs, naive and antigen-experienced compartments could not be compared conclusively. Donor CMV infection status was unknown, potentially confounding age-related changes in expanded clonotypes. Total diversity estimates from one million sequenced T cells were considered lower bounds and underestimates. Observed TCR beta diversity per million T cells fell roughly linearly with age, and a significant reduction was already apparent by age roughly 41. There was a strong correlation between observed TCR beta diversity and the percentage of naive T cells measured by flow cytometry.

The receptor was isolated from a man between 25 and 39 years old in good health. Sequencing used blood. The chain joins TRBV27 to TRBJ1-2, with the D gene too uncertain to name. The bases read TGTGCCAGCAGTTTATTTGCGGGATCACGAGATGGCTACACCTTC. It translates as CASSLFAGSRDGYTF.